This is a list of T cell receptor beta chains from one sample in a study of blood T cells in healthy people across ages. From the 5' RACE reads, TCRdb called clonotypes with MiXCR, one entry per CDR3 protein. The sample holds roughly 2 million distinct CDR3 sequences; around half are singletons and the top ten take roughly 2.1%. Sequencing was done on a sample of blood. Receptors were obtained from a woman aged 40-49 years in good health. Both conserved end residues are part of each CDR3. The order of the fields is J gene, V gene, clone size, D gene, CDR3 protein, CDR3 DNA. D genes are given only for firm matches. A clone size is listed for some rows: how often the clone was seen (once, few, many), or a class if it is expanded.

>TRBJ1-2|TRBV29-1|few|-
CSVVLVGSYGYTF
TGCAGCGTTGTGTTAGTAGGGTCTTATGGCTACACCTTC
>TRBJ2-4|TRBV7-2|-|TRBD2
CASSQKGTSGGAGIQYF
TGTGCCAGCAGCCAAAAGGGGACTAGCGGGGGGGCGGGCATTCAGTACTTC
>TRBJ2-7|TRBV11-2|-|TRBD1
CASSGVDEQGRYEQYF
TGTGCCAGCAGCGGAGTGGACGAACAGGGGCGATACGAGCAGTACTTC
>TRBJ2-2|TRBV29-1|-|-
CSAGPQNTGELFF
TGCAGCGCGGGACCCCAGAACACCGGGGAGCTGTTTTTT
>TRBJ2-7|TRBV15|-|TRBD2
CATSRESGGAYNEQYF
TGTGCCACCAGCAGAGAAAGCGGGGGGGCTTACAATGAGCAGTACTTC
>TRBJ1-1|TRBV29-1|few|-
CSVEWGGYPEAFF
TGCAGCGTTGAATGGGGCGGCTACCCTGAAGCTTTCTTT
>TRBJ1-1|TRBV7-9|few|-
CASSLTVGGGTEAFF
TGTGCCAGTAGCTTAACGGTCGGCGGGGGCACTGAAGCTTTCTTT
>TRBJ2-1|TRBV7-2|-|-
CASSPVKGRSHEQFF
TGTGCCAGCAGCCCGGTCAAAGGCCGCAGCCATGAGCAGTTCTTC
>TRBJ2-1|TRBV15|-|TRBD1
CATSSQGVADEQFF
TGTGCCACCAGCAGCCAGGGGGTAGCCGACGAGCAGTTCTTC
>TRBJ1-2|TRBV27|-|TRBD1
CASRNGTGGLYGYTF
TGTGCCAGCAGGAACGGGACAGGGGGACTCTATGGCTACACCTTC
>TRBJ2-1|TRBV21-1|-|-
CASSKVGSVKYNEQFF
TGTGCCAGCAGCAAAGTCGGTAGCGTTAAATACAATGAGCAGTTCTTC
>TRBJ2-6|TRBV24-1|-|-
CATSEGAGSGANVLTF
TGTGCCACCAGTGAAGGGGCCGGCTCTGGGGCCAACGTCCTGACTTTC
>TRBJ1-2|TRBV28|-|-
CASSGIGYGYTF
TGTGCCAGCAGCGGTATAGGGTATGGCTACACCTTC
>TRBJ2-1|TRBV4-3|few|-
CASSRYPLGEGNNEQFF
TGCGCCAGCAGCCGGTACCCGCTTGGTGAGGGAAACAATGAGCAGTTCTTC
>TRBJ2-5|TRBV9|once|TRBD2
CASSVGGGRVIETQYF
TGTGCCAGCAGCGTAGGCGGGGGGCGCGTAATAGAGACCCAGTACTTC
>TRBJ2-7|TRBV4-2|-|TRBD2
CASSQVTSGAAYEQYF
TGTGCCAGCAGCCAAGTTACTAGCGGGGCCGCCTACGAGCAGTACTTC